The T cell receptor beta chain under discussion was sequenced for a study of Graves' ophthalmopathy and Graves' hyperthyroidism. TCR beta CDR3 amplification used RNA transcripts. An initial RT-PCR round employing HTBI primers preceded a second-round multiplex PCR. TCRdb itself ran the multiplex PCR reads through MiXCR, one entry per CDR3 protein. The table has roughly 420,000 distinct CDR3 sequences, around 20% seen once. In germline, CDR1 is MNHNS, CDR2 SASEGT. This CDR3 is built from 13 residues. Trimming removed 5 bases from V and 2 bases from J, with 7 bases in between. The count of this clonotype is one.

The sequenced material came from peripheral blood. This clonotype was obtained from a woman between 18 and 29 years old with stable Graves' hyperthyroidism. The chain recombines TRBV6-1 with TRBJ1-5; D unresolved. The chain's CDR3 is CASSPQRNQPQHF. CDR3 coding DNA: TGTGCCAGCAGTCCTCAACGCAATCAGCCCCAGCATTTT.